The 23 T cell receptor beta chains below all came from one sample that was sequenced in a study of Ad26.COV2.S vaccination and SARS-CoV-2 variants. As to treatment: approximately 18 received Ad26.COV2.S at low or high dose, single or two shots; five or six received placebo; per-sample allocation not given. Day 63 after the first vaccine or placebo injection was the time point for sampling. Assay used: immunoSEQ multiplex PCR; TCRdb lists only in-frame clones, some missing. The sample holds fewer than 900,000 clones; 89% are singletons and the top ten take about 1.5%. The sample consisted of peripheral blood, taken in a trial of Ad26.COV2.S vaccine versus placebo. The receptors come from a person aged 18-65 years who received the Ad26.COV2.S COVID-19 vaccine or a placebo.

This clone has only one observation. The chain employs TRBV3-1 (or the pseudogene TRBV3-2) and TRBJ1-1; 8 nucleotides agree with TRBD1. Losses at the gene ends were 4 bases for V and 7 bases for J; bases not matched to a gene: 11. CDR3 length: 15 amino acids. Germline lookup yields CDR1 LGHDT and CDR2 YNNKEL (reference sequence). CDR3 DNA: TGTGCCAGCAGCCCGCAGGGGACAGGCGATCGTGAAGCTTTCTTT. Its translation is CASSPQGTGDREAFF.

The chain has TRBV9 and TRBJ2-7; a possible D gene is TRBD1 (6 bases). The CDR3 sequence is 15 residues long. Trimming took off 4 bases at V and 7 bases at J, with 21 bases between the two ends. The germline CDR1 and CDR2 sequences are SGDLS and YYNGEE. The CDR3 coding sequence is TGTGCCAGCAGCCCAGAGTGGGACACTCGAGGGGAGCAGTACTTC. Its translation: CASSPEWDTRGEQYF.

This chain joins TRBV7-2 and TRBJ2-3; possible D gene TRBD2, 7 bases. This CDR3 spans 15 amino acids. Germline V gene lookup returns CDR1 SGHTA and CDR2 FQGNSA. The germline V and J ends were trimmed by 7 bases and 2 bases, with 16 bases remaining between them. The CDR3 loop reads CASNPRAGATDTQYF. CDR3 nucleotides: TGTGCCAGCAATCCTAGGGCGGGGGCCACAGATACGCAGTATTTT. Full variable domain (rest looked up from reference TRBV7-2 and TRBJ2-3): GAGVSQSPSNKVTEKGKDVELRCDPISGHTALYWYRQSLGQGLEFLIYFQGNSAPDKSGLPSDRFSAERTGGSVSTLTIQRTQQEDSAVYLCASNPRAGATDTQYFGPGTRLTVL.

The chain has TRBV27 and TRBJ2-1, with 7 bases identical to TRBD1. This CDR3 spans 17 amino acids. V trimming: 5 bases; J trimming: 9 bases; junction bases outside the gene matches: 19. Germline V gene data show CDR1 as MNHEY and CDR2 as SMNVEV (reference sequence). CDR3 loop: CASSPSRTGAASAEQFF. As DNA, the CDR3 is TGTGCCAGCAGTCCCTCCCGGACAGGTGCAGCTTCGGCTGAGCAGTTCTTC.

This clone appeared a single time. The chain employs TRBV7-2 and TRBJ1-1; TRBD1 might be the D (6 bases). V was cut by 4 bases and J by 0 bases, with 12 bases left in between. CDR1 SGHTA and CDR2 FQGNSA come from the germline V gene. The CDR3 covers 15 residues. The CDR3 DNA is TGTGCCAGCAGCTCCCTGACAGGAATGAACACTGAAGCTTTCTTT. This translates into CASSSLTGMNTEAFF.

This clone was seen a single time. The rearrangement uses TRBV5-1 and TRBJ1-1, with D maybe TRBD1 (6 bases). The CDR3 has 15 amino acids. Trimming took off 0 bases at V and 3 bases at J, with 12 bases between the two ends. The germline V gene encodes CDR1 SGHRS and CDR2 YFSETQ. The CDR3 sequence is CASSLGGGRDTEAFF. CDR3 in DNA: TGCGCCAGCAGCTTGGGAGGGGGAAGGGACACTGAAGCTTTCTTT.

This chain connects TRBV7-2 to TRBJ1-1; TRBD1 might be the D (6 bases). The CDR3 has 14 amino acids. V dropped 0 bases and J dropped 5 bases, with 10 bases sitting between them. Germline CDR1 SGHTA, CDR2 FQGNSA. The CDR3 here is CASSLAGGGTEAFF. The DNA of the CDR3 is TGTGCCAGCAGCTTAGCGGGAGGGGGGACTGAAGCTTTCTTT.

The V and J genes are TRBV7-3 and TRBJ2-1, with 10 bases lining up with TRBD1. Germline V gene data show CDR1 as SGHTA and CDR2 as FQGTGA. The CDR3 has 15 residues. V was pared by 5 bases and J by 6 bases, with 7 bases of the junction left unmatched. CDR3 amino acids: CASSTDRGLSNEQFF. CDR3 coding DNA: TGTGCCAGCAGCACCGACAGGGGGCTCTCCAATGAGCAGTTCTTC.

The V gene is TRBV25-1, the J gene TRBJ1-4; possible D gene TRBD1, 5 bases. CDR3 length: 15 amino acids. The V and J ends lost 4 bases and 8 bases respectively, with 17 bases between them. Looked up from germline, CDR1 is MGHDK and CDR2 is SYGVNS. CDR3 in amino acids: CASSVTGGFSEKLFF. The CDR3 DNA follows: TGTGCCAGCAGTGTTACGGGGGGTTTCAGCGAAAAACTGTTTTTT.

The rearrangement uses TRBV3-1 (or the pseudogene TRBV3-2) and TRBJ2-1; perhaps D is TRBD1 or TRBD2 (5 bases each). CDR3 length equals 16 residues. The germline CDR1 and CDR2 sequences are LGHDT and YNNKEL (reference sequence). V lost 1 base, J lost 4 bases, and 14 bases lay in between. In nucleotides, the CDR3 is TGTGCCAGCAGCCAAGCTGAGGGACCAAGGTACAATGAGCAGTTCTTC. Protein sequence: CASSQAEGPRYNEQFF.

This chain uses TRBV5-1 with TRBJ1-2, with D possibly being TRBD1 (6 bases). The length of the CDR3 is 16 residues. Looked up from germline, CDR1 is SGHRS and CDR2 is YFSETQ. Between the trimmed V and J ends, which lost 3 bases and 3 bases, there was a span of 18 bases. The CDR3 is CASSSTGSLHDYGYTF. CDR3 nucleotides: TGCGCCAGCAGCTCCACAGGGTCCTTACATGACTATGGCTACACCTTC.

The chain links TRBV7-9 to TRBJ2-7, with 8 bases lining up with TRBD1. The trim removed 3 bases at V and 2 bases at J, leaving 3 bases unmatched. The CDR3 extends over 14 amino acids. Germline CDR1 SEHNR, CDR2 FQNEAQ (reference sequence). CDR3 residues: CASSFLTGAYEQYF. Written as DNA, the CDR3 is TGTGCCAGCAGCTTTCTGACAGGGGCCTACGAGCAGTACTTC.

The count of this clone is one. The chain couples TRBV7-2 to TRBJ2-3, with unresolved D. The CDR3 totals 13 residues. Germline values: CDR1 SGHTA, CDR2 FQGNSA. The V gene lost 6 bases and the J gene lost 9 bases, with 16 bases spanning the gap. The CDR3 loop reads CASSPRWSGTQYF. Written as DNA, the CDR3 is TGTGCCAGCAGTCCCCGCTGGTCAGGAACGCAGTATTTT.

Here the CDR3 DNA reads TGTGCCACCAGTGATAGCGGGAGGAACAATGAGCAGTTCTTC. This sequence encodes CATSDSGRNNEQFF. The chain has TRBV24-1 and TRBJ2-1, with TRBD2 identical over 9 bases. With V trimmed by 3 bases and J by 5 bases, 1 base remained unmatched. This CDR3 spans 14 amino acids. Germline assignment: CDR1 KGHDR and CDR2 SFDVKD.

The CDR3 DNA reads as TGTGCCATCAAAACTAGCGGGATCGATGAGCAGTTCTTC. Protein product: CAIKTSGIDEQFF. The V and J genes are TRBV10-3 and TRBJ2-1; 10 bases line up with TRBD2. The CDR3 consists of 13 residues. J lost 8 bases, V lost 7 bases, and 5 bases had no gene match. Germline CDR1 and CDR2: ENHRY and SYGVKD.

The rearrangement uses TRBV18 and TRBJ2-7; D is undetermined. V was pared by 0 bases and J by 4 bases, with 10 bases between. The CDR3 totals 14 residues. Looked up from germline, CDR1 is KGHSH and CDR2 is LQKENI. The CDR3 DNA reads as TGTGCCAGCTCACCACCGATGCGTCGGTACGAGCAGTACTTC. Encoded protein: CASSPPMRRYEQYF.

CDR3 DNA sequence: TGTGCCAGCAAAACAGGGGGCGTCTATGGCTACACCTTC. Translating it yields CASKTGGVYGYTF. This sequence joins TRBV27 and TRBJ1-2, with 9 bases aligning to TRBD1. The CDR3 runs 13 residues. V was pared by 7 bases and J by 4 bases, with 4 bases of the junction left unmatched. Germline V lookup: CDR1 MNHEY, CDR2 SMNVEV (reference sequence).

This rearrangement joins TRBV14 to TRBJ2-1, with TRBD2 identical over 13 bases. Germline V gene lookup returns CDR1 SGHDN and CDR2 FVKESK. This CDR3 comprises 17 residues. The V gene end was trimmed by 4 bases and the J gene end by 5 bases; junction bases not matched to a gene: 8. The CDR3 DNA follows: TGTGCCAGCAGCCGGAGGGTTGGGACTAGCGGGAACAATGAGCAGTTCTTC. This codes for CASSRRVGTSGNNEQFF. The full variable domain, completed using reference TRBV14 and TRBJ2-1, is EAGVTQFPSHSVIEKGQTVTLRCDPISGHDNLYWYRRVMGKEIKFLLHFVKESKQDESGMPNNRFLAERTGGTYSTLKVQPAELEDSGVYFCASSRRVGTSGNNEQFFGPGTRLTVL.

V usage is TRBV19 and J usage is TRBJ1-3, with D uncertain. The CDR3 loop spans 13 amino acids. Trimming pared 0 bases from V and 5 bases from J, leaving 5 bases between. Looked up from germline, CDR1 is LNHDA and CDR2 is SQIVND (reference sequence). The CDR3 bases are TGTGCCAGTAGTATAGAGGGGAGAAACACCATATATTTT. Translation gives CASSIEGRNTIYF.

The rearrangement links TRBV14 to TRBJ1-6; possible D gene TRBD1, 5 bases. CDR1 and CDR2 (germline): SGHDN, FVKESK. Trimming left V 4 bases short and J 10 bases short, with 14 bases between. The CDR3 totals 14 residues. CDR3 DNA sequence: TGTGCCAGCAGCCCGGACGTCCGGGGCTCACCCCTCCACTTT. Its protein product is CASSPDVRGSPLHF.

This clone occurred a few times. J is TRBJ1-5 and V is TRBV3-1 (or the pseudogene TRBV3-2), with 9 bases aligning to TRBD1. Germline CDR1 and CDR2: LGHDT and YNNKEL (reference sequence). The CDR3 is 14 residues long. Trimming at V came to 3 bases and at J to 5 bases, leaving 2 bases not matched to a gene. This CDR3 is CASSQDRGYQPQHF. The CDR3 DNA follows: TGTGCCAGCAGCCAGGACAGGGGCTATCAGCCCCAGCATTTT.

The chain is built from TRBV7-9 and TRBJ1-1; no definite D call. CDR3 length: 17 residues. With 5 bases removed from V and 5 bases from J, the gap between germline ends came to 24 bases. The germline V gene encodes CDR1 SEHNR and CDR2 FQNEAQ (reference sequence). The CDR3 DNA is TGTGCCAGCAGCACCAAGGGTGGTCTTAGGGTCCCGACTGAAGCTTTCTTT. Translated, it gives CASSTKGGLRVPTEAFF.

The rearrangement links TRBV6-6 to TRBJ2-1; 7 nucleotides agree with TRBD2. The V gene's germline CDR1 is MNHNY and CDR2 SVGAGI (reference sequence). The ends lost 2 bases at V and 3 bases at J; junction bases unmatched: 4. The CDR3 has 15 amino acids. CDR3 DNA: TGTGCCAGCAGTTACGTTGCGGGGGTCTACAATGAGCAGTTCTTC. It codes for CASSYVAGVYNEQFF.